These 30 T cell receptor beta chains share one sample of origin, sequenced in a study of T cell repertoires in cytomegalovirus infection. TCRdb re-called the reads through MiXCR, storing one row per CDR3 protein. Altogether some 300,000 distinct CDR3 sequences are present, around 10% being singletons, with the ten largest covering about 2.3%. The specimen sequenced was PBMCs. The receptors stem from a human donor in good health (CMV status not recorded). Some clones in this sample may be carry-over from other donors' samples.

DNA for the CDR3: TGCGCCAGCAGCCAGACTAGAGGGGGGGCGAATGAGCAGTTCTTC. This encodes CASSQTRGGANEQFF. This chain uses TRBV4-3 with TRBJ2-1; possible D gene TRBD2, 7 bases. This CDR3 is 15 amino acids long. V dropped 3 bases and J dropped 7 bases, with 16 bases sitting between them. The germline gives CDR1 LGHNA, CDR2 YSLEER.

This clonotype has ten or more counts. DNA of the CDR3: TGTGCCAGCAGCTTAGAGGGCAGGCCCAGCTACGAGCAGTACTTC. Its translation: CASSLEGRPSYEQYF. The gene calls are TRBV13 and TRBJ2-7; no clear D. Germline V gene data show CDR1 as PRHDT and CDR2 as FYEKMQ (reference sequence). Trimming stripped 1 base from V and 3 bases from J, with 13 bases between. CDR3 length equals 15 residues.

This clonotype was seen at least ten times. V usage is TRBV20-1 and J usage is TRBJ2-3, with TRBD1 as a possible D gene (6 bases). The CDR3 totals 12 residues. V lost 2 bases and J lost 4, with 7 bases in between. In germline, CDR1 is DFQATT, CDR2 SNEGSKA (reference sequence). CDR3: CSARQGPDTQYF. The CDR3 DNA is TGCAGTGCTAGACAGGGGCCAGATACGCAGTATTTT.

This clonotype has ten or more counts. V is TRBV10-3 and J is TRBJ2-3; TRBD1 aligns across 7 bases. V shed 6 bases, J shed 2 bases, and the junction held 5 bases outside the gene matches. The CDR3 has 14 residues. In germline, CDR1 is ENHRY, CDR2 SYGVKD. Here the CDR3 DNA reads TGTGCCATCAGACGGACAGGAAACACAGATACGCAGTATTTT. Amino acids: CAIRRTGNTDTQYF.

Many counts were recorded for this clonotype. The chain has TRBV7-8 and TRBJ2-2; 13 bases map to TRBD2. V was clipped by 5 bases and J by 2 bases; unmatched bases: 8. This CDR3 has 18 amino acids. Looked up from germline, CDR1 is SGHVS and CDR2 is FQNEAQ. The CDR3 DNA reads as TGTGCCAGCAGCCCAAGACTAGCGGGGGGAGTTAACACCGGGGAGCTGTTTTTT. This codes for CASSPRLAGGVNTGELFF.

This clonotype was seen repeatedly, ten times or more. The rearrangement uses TRBV6-6 and TRBJ2-2; TRBD1 agrees at 8 bases. The ends lost 2 bases at V and 1 base at J; junction bases unmatched: 6. The CDR3 runs 17 residues. CDR1 and CDR2 (germline): MNHNY, SVGAGI (reference sequence). In DNA form, the CDR3 reads TGTGCCAGCAGTTACCCAATAGGGACAGGGAACACCGGGGAGCTGTTTTTT. Residues: CASSYPIGTGNTGELFF.

This clonotype showed up many times. The chain links TRBV6-2 or TRBV6-3 to TRBJ2-5, with TRBD2 matching 7 bases. This CDR3 has 13 residues. The germline V gene encodes CDR1 MNHEY and CDR2 SVGEGT. The V segment lost 6 bases and the J segment 6 bases; nucleotides outside the gene matches: 7. As DNA, the CDR3 is TGTGCCAGCAGAACCGGGACTACCCAGACCCAGTACTTC. Protein: CASRTGTTQTQYF.

As to this clonotype: This clone may be a read error of a much larger clone one base away. J is TRBJ2-2 and V is TRBV6-1; 7 bases are a match to TRBD1. Per the germline V gene, CDR1 is MNHNS and CDR2 is SASEGT. The CDR3 sequence is 13 residues long. The V segment lost 6 bases and the J segment 5 bases; nucleotides outside the gene matches: 3. The CDR3 sequence: CASRSTGTGELFF. CDR3 DNA: TGTGCCAGCAGGTCGACAGGGACCGGGGAGCTGTTTTTT.

This clonotype was seen ten or more times. The gene calls are TRBV14 and TRBJ2-2; D is undetermined. The CDR3 has 16 residues. Per the germline V gene, CDR1 is SGHDN and CDR2 is FVKESK. Trimming shortened V by 3 bases and J by 1 base, and 12 bases separated the two germline ends. This chain's CDR3 is CASSHAFRMNTGELFF. The CDR3 DNA reads as TGTGCCAGCAGCCATGCCTTTCGTATGAACACCGGGGAGCTGTTTTTT.

This clonotype showed up just a few times. The J gene is TRBJ2-2, the V gene TRBV5-4, with D unclear. Germline CDR1 and CDR2: SGHNT and YYREEE (reference sequence). The CDR3 is made up of 13 amino acids. The V gene lost 6 bases and the J gene lost 1 base, with 7 bases spanning the gap. The CDR3 spells CASIRLNTGELFF. The DNA for the CDR3 is TGTGCCAGCATTAGATTGAACACCGGGGAGCTGTTTTTT.

The table lists this clonotype with many counts. The chain combines TRBV7-9 with TRBJ1-1; the D is unclear. The germline CDR1 and CDR2 sequences are SEHNR and FQNEAQ (reference sequence). Trimming removed 2 bases from V and 6 bases from J, with 7 bases in between. The CDR3 totals 12 residues. The CDR3, as DNA: TGTGCCAGCAGCTTACGTGGCGCTGAAGCTTTCTTT. This encodes CASSLRGAEAFF.

This clonotype was detected a few times. The chain combines TRBV28 with TRBJ2-5; possibly TRBD1 for D (5 bases). In germline, CDR1 is MDHEN, CDR2 SYDVKM. The CDR3 runs 14 residues. Trimming took 5 bases from V and 4 from J, leaving 14 bases between them. CDR3 amino acids: CASSVFRAVETQYF. CDR3 nucleotides: TGTGCCAGCAGTGTATTCAGGGCGGTAGAGACCCAGTACTTC.

This clonotype showed up just a few times. The V gene is TRBV29-1, the J gene TRBJ2-7; 12 bases are shared with TRBD1. CDR3 size: 13 residues. The ends lost 7 bases at V and 7 bases at J; junction bases unmatched: 8. The germline V gene encodes CDR1 SQVTM and CDR2 ANQGSEA. The CDR3 is CSAGDRGPREQYF. The CDR3 DNA is TGCAGCGCTGGGGACAGGGGGCCTCGGGAGCAGTACTTC.

This clonotype showed up just a few times. The chain is built from TRBV6-2 or TRBV6-3 and TRBJ2-1; TRBD1 might be the D (6 bases). Trimming shortened V by 8 bases and J by 0 bases, and 14 bases separated the two germline ends. The CDR3 totals 15 residues. In germline, CDR1 is MNHEY, CDR2 SVGEGT. The CDR3 nucleotides read TGTGCCAGCGACAAGGGGGTTAGCTCCTACAATGAGCAGTTCTTC. Translated, it gives CASDKGVSSYNEQFF.

Ten or more counts support this clonotype. V gene TRBV6-5 combines with J gene TRBJ1-1, with no clear D. The CDR3 is 16 amino acids. The germline CDR1 and CDR2 sequences are MNHEY and SVGAGI. The ends were cut back, 6 bases at V and 1 base at J, with 18 bases in the middle. In DNA, the CDR3 is TGTGCCAGCAGAGACCCCCGACTACTTTGGAACACTGAAGCTTTCTTT. Amino acid sequence: CASRDPRLLWNTEAFF.

This clonotype was detected a few times. The chain links TRBV24-1 to TRBJ2-5; perhaps TRBD1 as D (6 bases). V lost 2 bases and J lost 3, with 9 bases in between. The CDR3 extends over 14 amino acids. Looked up from germline, CDR1 is KGHDR and CDR2 is SFDVKD. CDR3 DNA: TGTGCCACCAGTGATTCTAGACAGGAAGAGACCCAGTACTTC. Its translation is CATSDSRQEETQYF.

This clonotype was counted many times. The chain combines TRBV2 with TRBJ2-3; D may be TRBD1 or TRBD2 (5 bases each). The CDR3 is 14 residues long. The V end lost 3 bases, the J end lost 2 bases, and 9 bases lay between the germline ends. Germline loops: CDR1 SNHLY, CDR2 FYNNEI. Written as DNA, the CDR3 is TGTGCCAGCAGTGAGGGGACGCACACAGATACGCAGTATTTT. Translating it yields CASSEGTHTDTQYF.

The table lists this clonotype with many counts. This chain links TRBV7-3 with TRBJ1-5, with D possibly TRBD1 on 6 matching bases. V was clipped by 0 bases and J by 3 bases, with 9 bases between them. This CDR3 contains 15 residues. Germline values: CDR1 SGHTA, CDR2 FQGTGA. The CDR3 DNA reads as TGTGCCAGCAGCTTAACAGGGGGGAACAATCAGCCCCAGCATTTT. Amino acids: CASSLTGGNNQPQHF.

At least ten counts were recorded for this clonotype. The chain combines TRBV7-9 with TRBJ2-2; D may be TRBD1 (6 bases). V was pared by 5 bases and J by 0 bases, with 13 bases between. The germline V gene has CDR1 SEHNR and CDR2 FQNEAQ (reference sequence). The length of the CDR3 is 16 residues. The CDR3 bases are TGTGCCAGCAGCATACTACAGGGTCCGAACACCGGGGAGCTGTTTTTT. Encoded protein: CASSILQGPNTGELFF.

This clonotype has ten or more counts. The rearrangement links TRBV20-1 to TRBJ1-1; 7 bases fit TRBD1. This CDR3 region has 15 residues. CDR1 and CDR2 from the germline V gene are DFQATT and SNEGSKA (reference sequence). V lost 2 bases and J lost 0; bases outside the gene matches: 6. The CDR3 DNA follows: TGCAGTGCTAGAAGCAGGGGGTCGATGAACACTGAAGCTTTCTTT. Protein product: CSARSRGSMNTEAFF.

This clonotype appeared many times. The chain combines TRBV7-6 with TRBJ2-1; 7 bases line up with TRBD1. V dropped 5 bases and J dropped 2; count of bases not matched to a gene: 6. The CDR3 contains 15 residues. Germline V gene sequence: CDR1 SGHVS, CDR2 FNYEAQ. This CDR3 reads CASSPGTATYNEQFF. The CDR3 DNA sequence: TGTGCCAGCAGCCCTGGGACAGCGACCTACAATGAGCAGTTCTTC.

Many counts were recorded for this clonotype. The rearrangement joins TRBV28 to TRBJ1-2; 11 bases are shared with TRBD1. Germline V gene data show CDR1 as MDHEN and CDR2 as SYDVKM. This CDR3 region has 14 residues. Trimming at V came to 3 bases and at J to 4 bases, leaving 1 base not matched to a gene. This CDR3 reads CASSLDRGLYGYTF. CDR3 bases: TGTGCCAGCAGTTTGGACAGGGGGCTCTATGGCTACACCTTC.

This chain joins TRBV7-9 and TRBJ2-1; maybe TRBD2 (7 bases). V was pared by 5 bases and J by 3 bases, with 14 bases between. The germline gives CDR1 SEHNR, CDR2 FQNEAQ (reference sequence). The CDR3 runs 15 residues. CDR3 coding DNA: TGTGCCAGCAGCAGGGGGGGTTCCGGCTACAATGAGCAGTTCTTC. Its translation: CASSRGGSGYNEQFF.

This clonotype was counted at least ten times. This chain uses TRBV5-4 with TRBJ2-7; maybe TRBD1 (5 bases). V shed 4 bases and J shed 2 bases, with 10 bases lying between them. The V gene's germline CDR1 is SGHNT and CDR2 YYREEE (reference sequence). The CDR3 runs 13 residues. Here the CDR3 reads CASSQDRTYEQYV. Here the CDR3 DNA reads TGTGCCAGCAGCCAAGACAGAACCTACGAGCAGTACGTC.

This clonotype occurred many times. This sequence joins TRBV7-6 and TRBJ2-3; D gene unclear. This CDR3 has 12 amino acids. The V gene's germline CDR1 is SGHVS and CDR2 FNYEAQ. V was shortened by 5 bases and J by 6 bases, with 9 bases between the two germline ends. CDR3 coding DNA: TGTGCCAGCAGCCCTCAGACGGATACGCAGTATTTT. Translation: CASSPQTDTQYF.

This clonotype was seen only a few times. V and J are TRBV5-6 and TRBJ2-7; 9 bases align to TRBD1. The germline CDR1 and CDR2 sequences are SGHDT and YYEEEE. The CDR3 spans 18 residues. V lost 4 bases, J lost 6 bases, and 20 bases stayed unmatched. The CDR3 region is CASSAIVAYRGLRLEQYF. CDR3 nucleotides: TGTGCCAGCAGCGCTATCGTGGCCTACAGGGGGCTCCGGCTCGAGCAGTACTTC.

In this sample, this clonotype turned up many times. The chain is built from TRBV7-2 and TRBJ2-3; D unclear. The CDR3 is made up of 14 amino acids. CDR1 and CDR2 from the germline V gene are SGHTA and FQGNSA. The V and J ends lost 2 bases and 0 bases respectively, with 6 bases between them. The CDR3 nucleotides are TGTGCCAGCAGCTTACAGGCTAGCACAGATACGCAGTATTTT. This translates into CASSLQASTDTQYF.

This clonotype showed up many times. This chain joins TRBV12-3 or TRBV12-4 and TRBJ2-2, with D unresolved. Trimming took off 6 bases at V and 0 bases at J, with 11 bases between the two ends. The CDR3 spans 15 residues. The CDR3 region is CASRPQDSNTGELFF. Written as DNA, the CDR3 is TGTGCCAGCAGACCCCAAGATTCGAACACCGGGGAGCTGTTTTTT.

This clonotype was recorded at least ten times. The DNA for the CDR3 is TGTGCCAGCAGTACTGGGGACAGGGAGGTGTTTTTT. Amino acids: CASSTGDREVFF. V is TRBV7-9 and J is TRBJ1-4; 9 bases align to TRBD1. CDR1 and CDR2 from the germline V gene are SEHNR and FQNEAQ (reference sequence). V dropped 6 bases and J dropped 15; count of bases not matched to a gene: 8. This CDR3 region has 12 residues.

This clonotype appeared many times. The V and J genes are TRBV4-1 and TRBJ1-1, with D possibly being TRBD1 (6 bases). This CDR3 spans 16 amino acids. V shed 0 bases and J shed 2 bases, with 13 bases lying between them. Germline V gene sequence: CDR1 MGHRA, CDR2 YSYEKL. This chain's CDR3 is CASSQDRGPRNTEAFF. DNA of the CDR3: TGCGCCAGCAGCCAAGATCGGGGGCCCCGAAACACTGAAGCTTTCTTT.